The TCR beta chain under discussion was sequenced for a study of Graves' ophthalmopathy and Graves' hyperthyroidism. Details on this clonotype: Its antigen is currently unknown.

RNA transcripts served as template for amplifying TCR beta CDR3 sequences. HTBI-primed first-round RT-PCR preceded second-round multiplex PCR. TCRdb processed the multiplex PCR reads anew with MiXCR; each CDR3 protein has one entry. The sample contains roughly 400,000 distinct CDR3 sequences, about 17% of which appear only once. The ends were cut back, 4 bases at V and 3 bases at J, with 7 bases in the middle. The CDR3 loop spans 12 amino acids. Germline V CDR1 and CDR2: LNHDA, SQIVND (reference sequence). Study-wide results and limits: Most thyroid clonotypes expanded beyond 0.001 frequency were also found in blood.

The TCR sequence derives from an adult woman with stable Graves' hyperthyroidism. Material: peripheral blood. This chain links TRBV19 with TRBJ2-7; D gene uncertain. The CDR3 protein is CASSNRNYEQYF. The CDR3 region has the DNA TGTGCCAGTAGTAACAGAAACTACGAGCAGTACTTC. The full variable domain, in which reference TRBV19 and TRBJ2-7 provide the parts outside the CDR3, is DGGITQSPKYLFRKEGQNVTLSCEQNLNHDAMYWYRQDPGQGLRLIYYSQIVNDFQKGDIAEGYSVSREKKESFPLTVTSAQKNPTAFYLCASSNRNYEQYFGPGTRLTVT.